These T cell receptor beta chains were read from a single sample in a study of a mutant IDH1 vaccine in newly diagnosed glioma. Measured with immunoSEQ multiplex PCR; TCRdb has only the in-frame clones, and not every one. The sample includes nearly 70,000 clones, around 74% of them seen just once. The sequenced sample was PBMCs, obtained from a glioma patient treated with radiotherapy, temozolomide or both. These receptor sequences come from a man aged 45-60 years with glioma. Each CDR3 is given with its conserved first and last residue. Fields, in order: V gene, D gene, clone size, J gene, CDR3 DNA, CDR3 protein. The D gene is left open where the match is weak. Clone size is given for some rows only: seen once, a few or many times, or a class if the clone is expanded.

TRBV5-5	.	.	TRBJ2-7	TGTGCCAGCAGCTGGCCGGGACACCAGAGCTCCTACGAGCAGTACTTC	CASSWPGHQSSYEQYF
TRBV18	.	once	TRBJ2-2	TGTGCCAGCTCACCACCGAACGGGGAGCTGTTTTTT	CASSPPNGELFF
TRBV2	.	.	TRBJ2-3	TGTGCCAGCGTGGATGCTAGCAGGATAGATACGCAGTATTTT	CASVDASRIDTQYF
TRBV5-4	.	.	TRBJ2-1	TGTGCCAGCAGCTTAGTGGCGTCCAATGAGCAGTTCTTC	CASSLVASNEQFF
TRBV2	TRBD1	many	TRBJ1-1	TGTGCCAGCAGTACCTTCTTCCTCCGGGACAGGGACACTGAAGCTTTCTTT	CASSTFFLRDRDTEAFF
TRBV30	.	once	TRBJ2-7	TGTGCCTGGAGGGGACGGAACGAGCAGTACTTC	CAWRGRNEQYF
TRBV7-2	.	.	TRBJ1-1	TGTGCCAGCACCCCTTCCCGGGGAGGAACTGAAGCTTTCTTT	CASTPSRGGTEAFF
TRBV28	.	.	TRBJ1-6	TGTGCCAGCAGTTTGTGGGACTTACAGTATAATTCACCCCTCCACTTT	CASSLWDLQYNSPLHF
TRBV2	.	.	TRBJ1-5	TGTGCCAGCAACCGGGACGGGCAGAATCAGCCCCAGCATTTT	CASNRDGQNQPQHF
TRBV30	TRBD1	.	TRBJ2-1	TGTGCCTGGGGACCGGGACAGGGATACAATGAGCAGTTCTTC	CAWGPGQGYNEQFF
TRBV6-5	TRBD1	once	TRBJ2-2	TGTGCCAGCAGTTACTCGGGACAGGTGAACACCGGGGAGCTGTTTTTT	CASSYSGQVNTGELFF
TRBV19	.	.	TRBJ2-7	TGTGCCAGTAGTACCCACCGGACAGCCCCGTCCTACGAGCAGTACTTC	CASSTHRTAPSYEQYF
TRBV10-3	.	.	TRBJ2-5	TGTGCCATCAGTGAAGGGCAAGAGACCCAGTACTTC	CAISEGQETQYF
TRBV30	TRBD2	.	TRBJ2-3	TGTGCCTGGAGAAGGCGGGGGAATGCGGATACGCAGTATTTT	CAWRRRGNADTQYF
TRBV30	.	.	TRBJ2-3	TGTGCCTGGAGCCTGCAGGGGGGTACGCAGTATTTT	CAWSLQGGTQYF
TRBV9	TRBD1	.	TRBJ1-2	TGTGCCAGCAGCGTAGGGCCGGGGACAGGGAATGGCTACACCTTC	CASSVGPGTGNGYTF
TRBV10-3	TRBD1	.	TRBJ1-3	TGTGCCATCACTCAGACAGGGAGCTCTGGAAACACCATATATTTT	CAITQTGSSGNTIYF
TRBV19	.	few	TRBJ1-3	TGTGCCAGTAGTACGGCAGCGGCCGGTGGGAACACCATATATTTT	CASSTAAAGGNTIYF
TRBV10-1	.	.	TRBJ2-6	TGCGCCAGCAGTGCAGACGCTGGGGCCAACGTCCTGACTTTC	CASSADAGANVLTF
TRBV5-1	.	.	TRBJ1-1	TGCGCCAGCAGCTTTACCCCCCGGAACACTGAAGCTTTCTTT	CASSFTPRNTEAFF
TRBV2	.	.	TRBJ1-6	TGTGCCAGCAGTGAAGCGGAGGCCTTTGGGTCACCCCTCCACTTT	CASSEAEAFGSPLHF
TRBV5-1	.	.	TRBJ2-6	TGCGCCAGCACCCTGAGGGAAATCTCTGGGGCCAACGTCCTGACTTTC	CASTLREISGANVLTF
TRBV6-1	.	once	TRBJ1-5	TGTGCCAGCATTTTCAGTTTTGGTCAGCCCCAGCATTTT	CASIFSFGQPQHF
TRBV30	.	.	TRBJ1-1	TGTGCCTGGAGTTCGGGGGGGACCACTCAGGGGAGGAACACTGAAGCTTTCTTT	CAWSSGGTTQGRNTEAFF
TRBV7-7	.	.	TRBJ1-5	TGTGCTAGCGGCGGGACGGAAAATCAGCCCCAGCATTTT	CASGGTENQPQHF
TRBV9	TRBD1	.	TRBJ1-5	TGTGCCAGCAGCCCAGGCAGGACAGGGGACAATCAGCCCCAGCATTTT	CASSPGRTGDNQPQHF
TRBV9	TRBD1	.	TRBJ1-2	TGTGCCAGCAGCGTTGGACAGGAGGGGTATGGCTACACCTTC	CASSVGQEGYGYTF
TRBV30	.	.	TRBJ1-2	TGTGCCTGTTTTCTCCTAAGGGGGGCGTATGGCTACACCTTC	CACFLLRGAYGYTF
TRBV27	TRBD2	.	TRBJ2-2	TGTGCCAGCAGTTTCACTAGCGGGGGGGTGGCCGGGGAGCTGTTTTTT	CASSFTSGGVAGELFF
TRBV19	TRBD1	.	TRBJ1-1	TGTGCCACGGACAGGGGGCCCGAAGCTTTCTTT	CATDRGPEAFF
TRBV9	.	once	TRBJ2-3	TGTGCCAGCAGCTCCCTCGATACGCAGTATTTT	CASSSLDTQYF
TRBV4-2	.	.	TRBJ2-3	TGTGCCAGCAGCCAAGATCGGAGAGGCACAGATACGCAGTATTTT	CASSQDRRGTDTQYF
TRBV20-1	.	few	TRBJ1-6	TGCAGTGCTAGAGGCACGGGACCCCTCCACTTT	CSARGTGPLHF
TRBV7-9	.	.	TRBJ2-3	TGTGCCAGCAGCTTGGGGGACTCTAGCACAGATACGCAGTATTTT	CASSLGDSSTDTQYF
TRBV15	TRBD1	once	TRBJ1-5	TGTGCCACCAGCTCTCGAGAGGGGGGGGCAGGGGGCAGGGATAGCAATCAGCCCCAGCATTTT	CATSSREGGAGGRDSNQPQHF
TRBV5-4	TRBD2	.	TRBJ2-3	TGTGCCAGCAGCTTGGTTAGCGGGGGGGCAGATACGCAGTATTTT	CASSLVSGGADTQYF
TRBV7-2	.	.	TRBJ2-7	TGTGCCAGCAGCTCGGCCCCTTTCTACGAGCAGTACTTC	CASSSAPFYEQYF
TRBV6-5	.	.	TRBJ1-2	TGTGCCAGCAGTTCACAGGGAATTGAGGGCTACACCTTC	CASSSQGIEGYTF
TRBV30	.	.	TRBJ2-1	TGTGCCTGGGAGTCGACAGACAGCTACAATGAGCAGTTCTTC	CAWESTDSYNEQFF
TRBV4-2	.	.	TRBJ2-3	TGTGCCAGCAGCCACCTCCGGGCGGGAAACACAGATACGCAGTATTTT	CASSHLRAGNTDTQYF
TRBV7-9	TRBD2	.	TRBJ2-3	TGTGCCAGCAGCCGTACTAGCGGGAGGCTCACAGATACGCAGTATTTT	CASSRTSGRLTDTQYF
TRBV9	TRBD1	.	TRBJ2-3	TGTGCCAGCAGCCTTTCTACAGGGGCGGCAGATACGCAGTATTTT	CASSLSTGAADTQYF
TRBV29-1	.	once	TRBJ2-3	TGCAGCGTTGAAGGGGGGGCGACTAGCACAGATACGCAGTATTTT	CSVEGGATSTDTQYF
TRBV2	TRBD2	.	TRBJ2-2	TGTGCCAGCAGTCCCGGGAGGGAGATCACCGGGGAGCTGTTTTTT	CASSPGREITGELFF
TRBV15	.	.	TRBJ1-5	TGTGCCACCAGCAGAGGAGGGGGGGCTCGTGATCAGCCCCAGCATTTT	CATSRGGGARDQPQHF
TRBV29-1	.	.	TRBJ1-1	TGCAGCGTTGATGGGGGCGCCTCCGGAGAAGCTTTCTTT	CSVDGGASGEAFF
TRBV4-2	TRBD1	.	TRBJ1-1	TGTGCCAGCAGCCGCGACAGGGCCACTGAAGCTTTCTTT	CASSRDRATEAFF
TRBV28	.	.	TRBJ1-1	TGTGCCAGCAGTTTGGAGAGAGGCACTGAAGCTTTCTTT	CASSLERGTEAFF
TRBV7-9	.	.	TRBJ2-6	TGTGCCAGCAGCTTACAGGTCTCTGGGGCCAACGTCCTGACTTTC	CASSLQVSGANVLTF
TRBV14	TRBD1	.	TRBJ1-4	TGTGCCAGCAGCCCGGTGACAGGGAATTCCGAAAAACTGTTTTTT	CASSPVTGNSEKLFF
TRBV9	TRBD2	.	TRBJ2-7	TGTGCCAGCAGCGTAGGGGGGATAGCGGGGAACTCCTACGAGCAGTACTTC	CASSVGGIAGNSYEQYF
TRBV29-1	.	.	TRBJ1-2	TGCAGCGTTGAAGTAGGCTCGACCACAAACTATGGCTACACCTTC	CSVEVGSTTNYGYTF
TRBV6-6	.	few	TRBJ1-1	TGTGCCAGCAGACCCGACCTCACTGAAGCTTTCTTT	CASRPDLTEAFF
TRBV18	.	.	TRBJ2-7	TGTGCCAGCTCACCACAGAGCCGGGATTCGAAGCAGTACTTC	CASSPQSRDSKQYF
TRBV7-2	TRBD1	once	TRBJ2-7	TGTGCCAGCAGCTTCTCCGTAGGGACAGGGTCCACCGAGCAGTACTTC	CASSFSVGTGSTEQYF
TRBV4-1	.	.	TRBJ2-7	TGCGCCAGCAGCCAAGAGGGTGGTTGGCGACAGGGAGGTTACGAGCAGTACTTC	CASSQEGGWRQGGYEQYF
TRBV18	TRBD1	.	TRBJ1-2	TGTGCCAGCTCACCGGGACAGGGATCTCCAACCCCCTATGGCTACACCTTC	CASSPGQGSPTPYGYTF
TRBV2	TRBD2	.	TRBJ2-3	TGTGCCAGCAGTGACGGGACTAGCAGAACAGATACGCAGTATTTT	CASSDGTSRTDTQYF
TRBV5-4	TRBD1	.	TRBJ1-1	TGTGCCACCTTCAGGGGGAGAACAAACACTGAAGCTTTCTTT	CATFRGRTNTEAFF